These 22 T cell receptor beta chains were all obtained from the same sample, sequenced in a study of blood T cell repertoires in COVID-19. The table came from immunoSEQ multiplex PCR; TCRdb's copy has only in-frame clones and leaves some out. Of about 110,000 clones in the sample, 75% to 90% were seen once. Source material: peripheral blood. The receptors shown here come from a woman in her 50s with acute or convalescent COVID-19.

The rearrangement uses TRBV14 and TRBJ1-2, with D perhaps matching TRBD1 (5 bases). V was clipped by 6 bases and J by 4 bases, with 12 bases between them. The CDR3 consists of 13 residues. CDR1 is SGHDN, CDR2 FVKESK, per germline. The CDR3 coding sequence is TGTGCCAGCAGACCTCAGGGATTCTATGGCTACACCTTC. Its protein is CASRPQGFYGYTF. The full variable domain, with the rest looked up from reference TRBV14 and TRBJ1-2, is EAGVTQFPSHSVIEKGQTVTLRCDPISGHDNLYWYRRVMGKEIKFLLHFVKESKQDESGMPNNRFLAERTGGTYSTLKVQPAELEDSGVYFCASRPQGFYGYTFGSGTRLTVV.

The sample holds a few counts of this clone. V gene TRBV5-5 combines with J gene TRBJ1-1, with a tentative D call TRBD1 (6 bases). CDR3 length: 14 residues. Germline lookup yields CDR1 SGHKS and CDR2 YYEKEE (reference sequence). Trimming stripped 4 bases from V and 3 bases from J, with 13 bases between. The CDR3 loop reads CASSPGVSHTEAFF. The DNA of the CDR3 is TGTGCCAGCAGCCCAGGGGTTAGTCACACTGAAGCTTTCTTT.

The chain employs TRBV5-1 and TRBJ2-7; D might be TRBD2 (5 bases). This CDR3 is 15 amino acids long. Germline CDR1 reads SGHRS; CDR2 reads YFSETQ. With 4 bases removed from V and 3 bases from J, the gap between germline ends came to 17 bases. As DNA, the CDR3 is TGCGCCAGCAGCAACGGCGCGGGTTCGATCTACGAGCAGTACTTC. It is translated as CASSNGAGSIYEQYF. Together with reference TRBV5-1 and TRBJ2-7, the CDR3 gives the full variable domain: KAGVTQTPRYLIKTRGQQVTLSCSPISGHRSVSWYQQTPGQGLQFLFEYFSETQRNKGNFPGRFSGRQFSNSRSEMNVSTLELGDSALYLCASSNGAGSIYEQYFGPGTRLTVT.

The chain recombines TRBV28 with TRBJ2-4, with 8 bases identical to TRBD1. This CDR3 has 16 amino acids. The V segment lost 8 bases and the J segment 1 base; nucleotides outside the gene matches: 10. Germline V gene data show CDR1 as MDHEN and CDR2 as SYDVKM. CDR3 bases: TGTGCCAGCGGGACAGGTCGGGGGACGGCCAAAAACATTCAGTACTTC. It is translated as CASGTGRGTAKNIQYF.

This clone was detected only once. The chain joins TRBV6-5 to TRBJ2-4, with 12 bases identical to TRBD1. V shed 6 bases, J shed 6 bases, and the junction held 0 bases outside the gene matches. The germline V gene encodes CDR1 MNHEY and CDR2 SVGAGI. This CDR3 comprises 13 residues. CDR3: CASRGQGANIQYF. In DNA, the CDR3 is TGTGCCAGCAGGGGACAGGGGGCAAACATTCAGTACTTC.

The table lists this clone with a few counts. CDR3 amino acids: CASSPLPTSGEAYEQYF. The DNA of the CDR3 is TGCGCCAGCAGCCCTCTTCCCACTAGCGGGGAAGCCTACGAGCAGTACTTC. V and J are TRBV5-1 and TRBJ2-7; 10 bases fit TRBD2. This CDR3 is built from 17 residues. Looked up from germline, CDR1 is SGHRS and CDR2 is YFSETQ. Trimming at V came to 4 bases and at J to 2 bases, leaving 12 bases not matched to a gene.

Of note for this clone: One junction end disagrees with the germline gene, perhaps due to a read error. The CDR3 nucleotides read TGCAGTGCTAGAGATCTGGCAGGCCCTTTT. Amino acids: CSARDLAGPF. The chain joins TRBV20-1 to TRBJ1-1, with D uncertain. From germline, CDR1 is DFQATT and CDR2 SNEGSKA (reference sequence). The CDR3 is 10 amino acids.

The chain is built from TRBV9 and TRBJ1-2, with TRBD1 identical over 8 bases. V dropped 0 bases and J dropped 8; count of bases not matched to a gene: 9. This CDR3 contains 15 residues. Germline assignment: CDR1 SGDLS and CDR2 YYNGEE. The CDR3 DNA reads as TGTGCCAGCAGCGTAGAGGGCAGGGGGCGCGGAGGCTACACCTTC. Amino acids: CASSVEGRGRGGYTF.

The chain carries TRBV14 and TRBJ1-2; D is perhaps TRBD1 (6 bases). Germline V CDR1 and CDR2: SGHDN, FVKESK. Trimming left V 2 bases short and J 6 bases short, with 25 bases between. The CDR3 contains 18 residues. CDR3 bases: TGTGCCAGCAGCCAATGGGTCGGTCGGGACATGAATTCTCATGGCTACACCTTC. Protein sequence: CASSQWVGRDMNSHGYTF.

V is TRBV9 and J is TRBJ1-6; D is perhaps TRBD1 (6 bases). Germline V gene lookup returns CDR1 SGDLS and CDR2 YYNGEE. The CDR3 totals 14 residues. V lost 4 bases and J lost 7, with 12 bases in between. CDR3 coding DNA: TGTGCCAGCAGCCCCCTGGACAGCAATTCACCCCTCCACTTT. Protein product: CASSPLDSNSPLHF.

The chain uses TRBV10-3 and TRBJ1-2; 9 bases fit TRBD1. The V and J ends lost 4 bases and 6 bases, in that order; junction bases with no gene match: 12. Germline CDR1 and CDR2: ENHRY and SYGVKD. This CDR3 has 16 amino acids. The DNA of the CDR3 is TGTGCCATCAGTGCAACCGGGACAGGGATCAGTGATGGCTACACCTTC. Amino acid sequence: CAISATGTGISDGYTF.

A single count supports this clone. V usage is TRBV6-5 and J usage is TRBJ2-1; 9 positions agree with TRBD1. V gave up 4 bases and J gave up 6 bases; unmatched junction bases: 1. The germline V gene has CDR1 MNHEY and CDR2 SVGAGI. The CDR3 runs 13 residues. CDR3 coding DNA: TGTGCCAGCAGTTCGGACAGGGGCAATGAGCAGTTCTTC. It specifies CASSSDRGNEQFF.

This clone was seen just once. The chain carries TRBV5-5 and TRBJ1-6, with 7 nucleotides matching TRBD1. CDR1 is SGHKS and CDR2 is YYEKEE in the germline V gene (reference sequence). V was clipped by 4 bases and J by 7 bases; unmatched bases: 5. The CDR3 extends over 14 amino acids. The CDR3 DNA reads TGTGCCAGCAGCCTGGGACAGCCAAATTCACCCCTCCACTTT. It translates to CASSLGQPNSPLHF.

CDR3 in amino acids: CASSPSGGGGFAEQYF. The CDR3 coding sequence is TGTGCCAGCAGCCCCAGCGGGGGGGGTGGATTTGCCGAGCAGTACTTC. The chain links TRBV7-9 to TRBJ2-7, with 10 bases matching TRBD2. Germline lookup yields CDR1 SEHNR and CDR2 FQNEAQ (reference sequence). The CDR3 consists of 16 residues. Germline trimming cut 5 bases from V and 6 bases from J; bases unmatched to any gene: 13.

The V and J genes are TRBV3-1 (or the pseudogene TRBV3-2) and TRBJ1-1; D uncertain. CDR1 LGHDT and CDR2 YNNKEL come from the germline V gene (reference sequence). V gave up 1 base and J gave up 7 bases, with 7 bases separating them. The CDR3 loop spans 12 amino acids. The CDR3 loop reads CASSQGPGEAFF. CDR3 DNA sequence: TGTGCCAGCAGCCAAGGTCCCGGTGAAGCTTTCTTT.

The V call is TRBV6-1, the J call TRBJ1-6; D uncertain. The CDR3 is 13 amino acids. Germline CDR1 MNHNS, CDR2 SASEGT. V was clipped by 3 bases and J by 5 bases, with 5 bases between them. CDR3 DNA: TGTGCCAGCAGTGACCTTAATAATTCACCCCTCCACTTT. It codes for CASSDLNNSPLHF.

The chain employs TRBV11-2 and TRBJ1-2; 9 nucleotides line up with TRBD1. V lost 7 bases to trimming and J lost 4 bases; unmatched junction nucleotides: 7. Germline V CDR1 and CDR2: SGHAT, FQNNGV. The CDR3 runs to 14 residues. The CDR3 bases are TGTGCCAGCATAGAACAGGGGGCTGGCTATGGCTACACCTTC. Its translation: CASIEQGAGYGYTF.

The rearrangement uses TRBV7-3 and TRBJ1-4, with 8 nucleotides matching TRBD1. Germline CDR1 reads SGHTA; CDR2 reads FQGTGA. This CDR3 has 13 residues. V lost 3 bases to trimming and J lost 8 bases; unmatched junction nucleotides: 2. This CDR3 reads CASSFRQGEKLFF. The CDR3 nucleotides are TGTGCCAGCAGCTTCCGACAGGGGGAAAAACTGTTTTTT.

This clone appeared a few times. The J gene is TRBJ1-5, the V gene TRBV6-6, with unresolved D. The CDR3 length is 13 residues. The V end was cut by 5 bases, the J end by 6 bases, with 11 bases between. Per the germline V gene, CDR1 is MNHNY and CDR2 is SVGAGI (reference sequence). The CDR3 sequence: CASSRFGGQPQHF. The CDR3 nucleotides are TGTGCCAGCAGTCGATTTGGCGGTCAGCCCCAGCATTTT.

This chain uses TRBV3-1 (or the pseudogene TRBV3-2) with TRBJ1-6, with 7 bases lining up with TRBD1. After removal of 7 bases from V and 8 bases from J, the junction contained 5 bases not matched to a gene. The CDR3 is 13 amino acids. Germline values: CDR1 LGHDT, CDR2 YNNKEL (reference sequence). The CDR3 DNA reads TGTGCCAGCAACGTAGGACAGGATTCACCCCTCCACTTT. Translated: CASNVGQDSPLHF.

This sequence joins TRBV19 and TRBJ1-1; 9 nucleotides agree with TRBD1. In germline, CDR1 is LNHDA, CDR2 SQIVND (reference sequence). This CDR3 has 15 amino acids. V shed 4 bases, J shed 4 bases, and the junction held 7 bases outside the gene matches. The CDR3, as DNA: TGTGCCAGTAGTACCCCGGGACAGGGTAGCACTGAAGCTTTCTTT. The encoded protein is CASSTPGQGSTEAFF.

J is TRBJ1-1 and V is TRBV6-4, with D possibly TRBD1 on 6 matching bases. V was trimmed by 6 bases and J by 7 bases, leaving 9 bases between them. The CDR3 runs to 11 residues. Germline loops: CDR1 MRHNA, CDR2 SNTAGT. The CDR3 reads CASRQQGEAFF. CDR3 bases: TGTGCCAGCAGGCAACAGGGTGAAGCTTTCTTT.